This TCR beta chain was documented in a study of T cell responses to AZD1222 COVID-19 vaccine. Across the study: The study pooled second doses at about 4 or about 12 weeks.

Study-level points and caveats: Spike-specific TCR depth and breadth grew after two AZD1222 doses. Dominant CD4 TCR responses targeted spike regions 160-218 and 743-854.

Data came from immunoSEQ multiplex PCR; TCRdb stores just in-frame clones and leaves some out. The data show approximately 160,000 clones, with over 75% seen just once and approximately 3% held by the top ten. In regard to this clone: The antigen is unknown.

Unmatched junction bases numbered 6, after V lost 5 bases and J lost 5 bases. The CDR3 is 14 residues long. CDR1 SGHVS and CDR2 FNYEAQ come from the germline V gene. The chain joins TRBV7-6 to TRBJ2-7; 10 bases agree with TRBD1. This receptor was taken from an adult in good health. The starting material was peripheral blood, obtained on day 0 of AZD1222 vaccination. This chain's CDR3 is CASSPRQGAHEQYF. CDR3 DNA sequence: TGTGCCAGCAGCCCACGACAGGGGGCCCACGAGCAGTACTTC.